The 15 T cell receptor beta chains listed next were all sequenced from one sample in a study of blood T cell repertoires in COVID-19. Profiled with immunoSEQ multiplex PCR; TCRdb holds only in-frame clones, not every one. The sample includes approximately 82,000 clones, around 94% of them seen just once. The specimen was peripheral blood. The source is a woman aged 55 to 70 with active COVID-19.

The table lists this clone with a few counts. The same CDR3 arises from other DNA sequences in this sample as well. This chain uses TRBV6-5 with TRBJ2-1; TRBD1 agrees at 10 bases. The CDR3 length is 15 residues. Germline V gene lookup returns CDR1 MNHEY and CDR2 SVGAGI. Trimming at V came to 2 bases and at J to 6 bases, leaving 4 bases not matched to a gene. The CDR3 bases are TGTGCCAGCAGTTACCCCGGGACAGGGGTCAATGAGCAGTTCTTC. Amino acid sequence: CASSYPGTGVNEQFF.

The gene calls are TRBV2 and TRBJ2-3, with D possibly TRBD1 on 5 matching bases. The CDR3 spans 13 residues. Trimming removed 5 bases from V and 0 bases from J, with 6 bases in between. Germline CDR1 SNHLY, CDR2 FYNNEI. Here the CDR3 reads CASSPGSTDTQYF. In DNA, the CDR3 is TGTGCCAGCAGTCCAGGGAGCACAGATACGCAGTATTTT.

Points on this clone: Germline is not matched at one junction end, which may reflect a read error. The chain combines TRBV28 with TRBJ2-5; TRBD2 matches at 7 bases. The CDR3 totals 15 residues. CDR1 MDHEN and CDR2 SYDVKM come from the germline V gene. The chain's CDR3 is CASSTPASGQEAQYF. CDR3 in DNA: TGTGCCAGCTCCACCCCCGCTAGCGGACAAGAGGCCCAGTACTTC.

CDR3 DNA: TGTGCCAGCAGTTGGGGCTTCAACACTGAAGCTTTCTTT. Translated: CASSWGFNTEAFF. This chain links TRBV27 with TRBJ1-1, with a possible D match to TRBD1 (5 bases). CDR1 is MNHEY, CDR2 SMNVEV, per germline (reference sequence). This CDR3 spans 13 amino acids. Trimming stripped 4 bases from V and 2 bases from J, with 8 bases between.

This sequence joins TRBV6-5 and TRBJ1-3, with 9 bases aligning to TRBD1. Germline V gene lookup returns CDR1 MNHEY and CDR2 SVGAGI. The CDR3 consists of 15 residues. Germline trimming cut 7 bases from V and 4 bases from J; bases unmatched to any gene: 8. CDR3 in amino acids: CASTEWTGVGNTIYF. The CDR3 coding sequence is TGTGCCAGCACAGAATGGACAGGGGTCGGAAACACCATATATTTT.

The chain joins TRBV5-6 to TRBJ2-3; no reliable D call. Germline CDR1 SGHDT, CDR2 YYEEEE. The V gene lost 4 bases and the J gene lost 0 bases, with 12 bases spanning the gap. This CDR3 comprises 15 residues. The CDR3 DNA reads as TGTGCCAGCAGCCAAGAGTCCTCTAGCACAGATACGCAGTATTTT. Translating gives CASSQESSSTDTQYF.

The J gene is TRBJ2-1, the V gene TRBV25-1, with TRBD2 matching over 10 bases. The J segment lost 5 bases and the V segment lost 5 bases, leaving 12 bases of the junction unmatched. Germline CDR1 is MGHDK and CDR2 is SYGVNS. There are 17 residues in the CDR3. DNA for the CDR3: TGTGCCAGCAGTAAATCGATCCTAGCGGGAGCCCACAATGAGCAGTTCTTC. Its protein is CASSKSILAGAHNEQFF.

The rearrangement uses TRBV28 and TRBJ2-3; TRBD2 aligns across 9 bases. The germline V gene has CDR1 MDHEN and CDR2 SYDVKM. This CDR3 is 16 amino acids long. Unmatched junction bases numbered 13, after V lost 7 bases and J lost 5 bases. The CDR3: CASTKLLAGTLDTQYF. DNA of the CDR3: TGTGCCAGCACCAAACTTCTAGCGGGAACGTTAGATACGCAGTATTTT.

The rearrangement uses TRBV28 and TRBJ2-2; 8 nucleotides agree with TRBD1. This CDR3 contains 14 residues. Trimming took 5 bases from V and 5 from J; bases not matched to a gene: 4. Germline-derived CDR1 and CDR2 are MDHEN and SYDVKM. DNA of the CDR3: TGTGCCAGCAGTGCCCGACAGGGGACCGGGGAGCTGTTTTTT. Its protein product is CASSARQGTGELFF.

The chain is built from TRBV28 and TRBJ1-6; no reliable D call. Germline lookup yields CDR1 MDHEN and CDR2 SYDVKM. The CDR3 has 16 amino acids. V was cut by 3 bases and J by 3 bases, with 12 bases left in between. DNA of the CDR3: TGTGCCAGCAGTTTTGACGGGTTGGGCTATAATTCACCCCTCCACTTT. It encodes CASSFDGLGYNSPLHF.

The J gene is TRBJ2-5, the V gene TRBV6-1, with 8 bases aligning to TRBD2. V was clipped by 5 bases and J by 4 bases; unmatched bases: 6. Germline CDR1 MNHNS, CDR2 SASEGT. The CDR3 consists of 14 residues. As DNA, the CDR3 is TGTGCCAGCAGTCCGAGCGGGAGTGGAGAGACCCAGTACTTC. It encodes CASSPSGSGETQYF.

This chain joins TRBV5-1 and TRBJ2-7; 7 bases map to TRBD1. V trimming: 4 bases; J trimming: 7 bases; junction bases outside the gene matches: 11. This CDR3 contains 14 residues. Germline V gene sequence: CDR1 SGHRS, CDR2 YFSETQ. The CDR3 coding sequence is TGCGCCAGCAGCATCGACAGGGCGGTATGGGAGCAGTACTTC. Protein product: CASSIDRAVWEQYF.

J is TRBJ2-2 and V is TRBV24-1; 11 bases agree with TRBD1. With V trimmed by 5 bases and J by 5 bases, 9 bases remained unmatched. The CDR3 loop spans 17 amino acids. Germline loops: CDR1 KGHDR, CDR2 SFDVKD. The CDR3 loop is CATSVPGQGAGTGELFF. The DNA for the CDR3 is TGTGCCACCAGTGTGCCTGGACAGGGGGCAGGTACCGGGGAGCTGTTTTTT.

The V call is TRBV14, the J call TRBJ2-3; D remains ambiguous. With 4 bases removed from V and 4 bases from J, the gap between germline ends came to 6 bases. The length of the CDR3 is 12 residues. The V gene's germline CDR1 is SGHDN and CDR2 FVKESK. The CDR3 coding sequence is TGTGCCAGCAGCCCCTTCGCAGATACGCAGTATTTT. Translation gives CASSPFADTQYF. The variable domain in full, with the rest retrieved from reference TRBV14 and TRBJ2-3, is EAGVTQFPSHSVIEKGQTVTLRCDPISGHDNLYWYRRVMGKEIKFLLHFVKESKQDESGMPNNRFLAERTGGTYSTLKVQPAELEDSGVYFCASSPFADTQYFGPGTRLTVL.

The chain combines TRBV28 with TRBJ2-1; D may be TRBD1 (6 bases). This CDR3 region has 16 residues. V dropped 5 bases and J dropped 4 bases, with 18 bases sitting between them. The germline V gene encodes CDR1 MDHEN and CDR2 SYDVKM. DNA of the CDR3: TGTGCCAGCAGTCGGACAGACAGGCCCCTATACAATGAGCAGTTCTTC. Residues: CASSRTDRPLYNEQFF.